This T cell receptor (beta chain) derives from a study of identifying expanded T cells in peripheral blood. Sequenced by immunoSEQ multiplex PCR; TCRdb stores in-frame clones only, minus some. The data contain about 90,000 clones, 88% of them singletons. Trimming stripped 8 bases from V and 2 bases from J, with 18 bases between. The CDR3 is made up of 15 amino acids. Looked up from germline, CDR1 is LNHDA and CDR2 is SQIVND (reference sequence). Whole-study findings and limits: Approximately two-week clone count variance significantly increased as total template count grew. Over approximately two and four weeks, about 15 and 19 clones changed, versus roughly 1.1 between replicates.

This clone was detected only a few times. What it binds is not known. Collection occurred without any documented infections or immune events in donors. The sequence came from a person aged 18 to 70 in good health. The chain joins TRBV19 to TRBJ1-1; a possible D gene is TRBD1 (6 bases). Sequenced input: blood. The CDR3 here is CASVHPGGGNTEAFF. As DNA, the CDR3 is TGTGCCAGTGTACATCCTGGGGGGGGCAACACTGAAGCTTTCTTT.